The source of this T cell receptor (beta chain) is a study of blood T cell repertoires in COVID-19. In the study overall: Researchers got acute and convalescent COVID-19 samples from the United States, Italy and Spain. The analysed material was cDNA or gDNA that came from T cells, B-cell-depleted T cells, or PBMCs.

Per the authors' pipeline: Reference gene primers were amplified, and this amplification served to estimate nucleated cell counts. The data were produced by immunoSEQ multiplex PCR, yet TCRdb's version contains in-frame clones alone and is incomplete. The V and J calls and clone size were taken over from that table, and D and trimming were inferred from the DNA. The sample includes some 70,000 clones, 88% of them seen just once. The sequence was obtained from a woman aged 70 to 79 with acute or convalescent COVID-19. Sequenced input: peripheral blood.

CDR3 in DNA: TGTGCCAGCTCACCAGCACTAGCGGGAGCCTACAATGAGCAGTTCTTC. Its translation is CASSPALAGAYNEQFF. The V gene is TRBV18, the J gene TRBJ2-1; 11 bases fit TRBD2. CDR3 length: 16 amino acids. Germline values: CDR1 KGHSH, CDR2 LQKENI. V trimming: 2 bases; J trimming: 2 bases; junction bases outside the gene matches: 2.